This record concerns one T cell receptor (beta chain) sequence. CDR1 and CDR2 from the germline V gene are LGHNA and YNFKEQ. V lost 6 bases, J lost 16 bases, and 13 bases stayed unmatched. This CDR3 comprises 13 residues. This sample was taken from a study of T cells after yellow fever vaccination. As TCR cDNA was made by 5'RACE template switching, a universal primer site and UMIs were added. TCRdb ran MiXCR on the 5' RACE reads and lists one entry per CDR3 protein. The table has about 260,000 distinct CDR3 sequences, around 5.3% seen once. The origin of this receptor is a young man who received the YFV17D yellow fever vaccine. The sequencing here drew on CD4+ T cells sorted from PBMCs, taken on the day of the yellow fever booster vaccination. The chain uses TRBV4-2 and TRBJ2-1; 9 bases agree with TRBD2. DNA of the CDR3: TGTGCCAGCAGTCTAGATGGCGGGGGGGCCCCATTCTTC. Its translation: CASSLDGGGAPFF.